One sample yielded the 15 T cell receptor beta chains listed below, sequenced in a study of blood T cell repertoires in COVID-19. Clones were sequenced by immunoSEQ multiplex PCR, and TCRdb holds only the in-frame ones, with some missing. The sample lists 200,000 or so clones, around 80% occurring once. Sequenced sample: peripheral blood. The receptors originated from a human donor with acute or convalescent COVID-19. The donor label of this sample is uncertain.

CDR3 region: CASSSYSGRGGELFF. The CDR3 DNA follows: TGTGCCAGCAGCTCCTACAGCGGGAGGGGCGGGGAGCTGTTTTTT. This rearrangement joins TRBV7-9 to TRBJ2-2; 10 bases are shared with TRBD2. The trim removed 4 bases at V and 7 bases at J, leaving 6 bases unmatched. The germline gives CDR1 SEHNR, CDR2 FQNEAQ (reference sequence). The length of the CDR3 is 15 residues.

J is TRBJ1-1 and V is TRBV2; D not resolved. The CDR3 is made up of 12 amino acids. Germline CDR1 reads SNHLY; CDR2 reads FYNNEI. Between the trimmed V and J ends, which lost 7 bases and 7 bases, there was a span of 13 bases. CDR3 nucleotides: TGTGCCAGCAATGGGGAGTGGGATGAAGCTTTCTTT. Amino acid sequence: CASNGEWDEAFF.

J is TRBJ1-1 and V is TRBV7-9; D not resolved. The V end lost 4 bases, the J end lost 1 base, and 16 bases lay between the germline ends. Germline V CDR1 and CDR2: SEHNR, FQNEAQ (reference sequence). This CDR3 is 16 amino acids long. The chain's CDR3 is CASSWYGARGNTEAFF. DNA of the CDR3: TGTGCCAGCAGCTGGTATGGAGCCCGCGGGAACACTGAAGCTTTCTTT.

The rearrangement uses TRBV2 and TRBJ2-2; D unclear. The germline CDR1 and CDR2 sequences are SNHLY and FYNNEI. CDR3 length: 12 residues. The germline V and J ends were trimmed by 10 bases and 6 bases, with 12 bases remaining between them. The CDR3 sequence is CATNKRPGELFF. The CDR3 nucleotides are TGTGCCACCAATAAGCGTCCCGGGGAGCTGTTTTTT.

V and J are TRBV5-8 and TRBJ2-2, with 7 bases matching TRBD1. The V gene's germline CDR1 is SGHTS and CDR2 YDEGEE. Trimming took 6 bases from V and 4 from J; bases not matched to a gene: 6. The CDR3 consists of 14 residues. The CDR3 sequence: CASTLQGSTGELFF. DNA for the CDR3: TGTGCCAGCACCCTACAGGGGAGCACCGGGGAGCTGTTTTTT.

V gene TRBV19 combines with J gene TRBJ2-2; D is unresolved. The CDR3 totals 14 residues. V was cut by 4 bases and J by 5 bases, with 11 bases left in between. Per germline, CDR1 LNHDA and CDR2 SQIVND (reference sequence). CDR3 DNA sequence: TGTGCCAGTAGTAGTAACAGCCCTACCGGGGAGCTGTTTTTT. Amino acid sequence: CASSSNSPTGELFF.

The chain carries TRBV9 and TRBJ2-5, with TRBD2 identical over 12 bases. Germline V gene lookup returns CDR1 SGDLS and CDR2 YYNGEE. This CDR3 comprises 18 residues. V was pared by 0 bases and J by 7 bases, with 13 bases of the junction left unmatched. CDR3 DNA: TGTGCCAGCAGCGTAGACCCCCCTAGCGGGAGGGCCGTGGGGACCCAGTACTTC. The encoded protein is CASSVDPPSGRAVGTQYF.

V usage is TRBV6-5 and J usage is TRBJ1-2; no firm D call. Deletions cut 0 bases from V and 6 bases from J, with 8 bases between. In germline, CDR1 is MNHEY, CDR2 SVGAGI. This CDR3 is built from 13 residues. DNA for the CDR3: TGTGCCAGCAGTTACTCGGAGCGGGATGGCTACACCTTC. Protein sequence: CASSYSERDGYTF.

The rearrangement links TRBV7-3 to TRBJ1-6; 9 nucleotides line up with TRBD1. Germline CDR1 SGHTA, CDR2 FQGTGA. The CDR3 runs to 15 residues. The trim removed 1 base at V and 8 bases at J, leaving 3 bases unmatched. The CDR3 spells CASSLMGQGHSPLHF. CDR3 DNA sequence: TGTGCCAGCAGCTTAATGGGACAGGGTCATTCACCCCTCCACTTT.

This clone was recorded only once. The chain is built from TRBV6-5 and TRBJ1-3; no reliable D call. V lost 0 bases to trimming and J lost 4 bases, with 10 bases between them. The V gene's germline CDR1 is MNHEY and CDR2 SVGAGI. There are 15 residues in the CDR3. The CDR3 region has the DNA TGTGCCAGCAGTTACTCGGTTGCAGGCGGAAACACCATATATTTT. It encodes CASSYSVAGGNTIYF.

V usage is TRBV30 and J usage is TRBJ2-2; 8 nucleotides line up with TRBD2. The germline V gene has CDR1 GTSNPN and CDR2 SVGIG (reference sequence). The CDR3 runs to 17 residues. The V segment lost 4 bases and the J segment 2 bases; nucleotides outside the gene matches: 12. The CDR3 loop is CAWTRTRLAINTGELFF. The DNA for the CDR3 is TGTGCCTGGACTCGTACGAGACTAGCGATAAACACCGGGGAGCTGTTTTTT.

This clone came up a few times. The chain recombines TRBV7-8 with TRBJ2-7; D may be TRBD2 (5 bases). V was clipped by 0 bases and J by 6 bases, with 18 bases between them. This CDR3 region has 16 residues. In germline, CDR1 is SGHVS, CDR2 FQNEAQ. Here the CDR3 reads CASSLAGRVLGLEQYF. CDR3 nucleotides: TGTGCCAGCAGCTTAGCCGGGCGGGTCCTAGGCCTCGAGCAGTACTTC.

This clone showed up just a few times. This sequence joins TRBV11-1 and TRBJ1-2; D gene uncertain. CDR3 length equals 13 residues. Trimming took off 3 bases at V and 4 bases at J, with 9 bases between the two ends. Looked up from germline, CDR1 is SGHAT and CDR2 is FQDESV (reference sequence). The CDR3 sequence: CASSFDEAYGYTF. DNA of the CDR3: TGTGCCAGCAGCTTTGATGAGGCCTATGGCTACACCTTC.

The rearrangement joins TRBV6-6 to TRBJ1-3; possibly TRBD1 for D (5 bases). Deletions cut 5 bases from V and 0 bases from J, with 11 bases between. Looked up from germline, CDR1 is MNHNY and CDR2 is SVGAGI (reference sequence). There are 15 residues in the CDR3. The CDR3 loop reads CASSLTAYSGNTIYF. CDR3 sequence (DNA): TGTGCCAGCAGTCTGACAGCCTACTCTGGAAACACCATATATTTT.

The chain uses TRBV9 and TRBJ2-1; D possibly corresponds to TRBD2 (5 bases). The length of the CDR3 is 14 residues. Germline CDR1 and CDR2: SGDLS and YYNGEE. V was shortened by 0 bases and J by 6 bases, with 10 bases between the two germline ends. The CDR3 is CASSVESSSNEQFF. The CDR3 coding sequence is TGTGCCAGCAGCGTAGAGTCTAGCAGCAATGAGCAGTTCTTC. Supplemented by reference TRBV9 and TRBJ2-1, the full variable domain reads DSGVTQTPKHLITATGQRVTLRCSPRSGDLSVYWYQQSLDQGLQFLIQYYNGEERAKGNILERFSAQQFPDLHSELNLSSLELGDSALYFCASSVESSSNEQFFGPGTRLTVL.